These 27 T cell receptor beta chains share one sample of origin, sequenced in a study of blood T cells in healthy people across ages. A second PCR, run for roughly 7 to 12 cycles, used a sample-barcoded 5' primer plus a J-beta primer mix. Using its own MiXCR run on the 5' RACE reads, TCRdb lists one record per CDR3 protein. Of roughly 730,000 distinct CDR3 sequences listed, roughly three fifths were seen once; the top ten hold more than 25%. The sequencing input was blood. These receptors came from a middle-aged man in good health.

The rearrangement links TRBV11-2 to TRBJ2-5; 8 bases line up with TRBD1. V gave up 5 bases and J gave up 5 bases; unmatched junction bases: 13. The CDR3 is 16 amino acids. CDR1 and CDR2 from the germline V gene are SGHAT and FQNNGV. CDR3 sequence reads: CASSARWTGPEETQYF. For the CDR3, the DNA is TGTGCCAGCAGCGCTCGATGGACAGGGCCCGAGGAGACCCAGTACTTC.

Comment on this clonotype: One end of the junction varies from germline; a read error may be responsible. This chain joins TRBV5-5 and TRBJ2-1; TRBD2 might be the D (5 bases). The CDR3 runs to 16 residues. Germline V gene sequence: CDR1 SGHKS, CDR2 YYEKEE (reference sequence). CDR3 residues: CTSSLASGITYNEQFF. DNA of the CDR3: TGTACCAGCAGCTTGGCTTCGGGAATTACGTACAATGAGCAGTTCTTC.

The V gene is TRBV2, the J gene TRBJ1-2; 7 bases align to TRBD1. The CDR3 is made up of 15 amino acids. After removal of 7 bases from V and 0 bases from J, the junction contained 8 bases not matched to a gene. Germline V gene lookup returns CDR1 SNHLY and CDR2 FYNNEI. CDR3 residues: CASNSAGGANYGYTF. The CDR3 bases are TGTGCCAGCAATTCTGCAGGGGGGGCTAACTATGGCTACACCTTC.

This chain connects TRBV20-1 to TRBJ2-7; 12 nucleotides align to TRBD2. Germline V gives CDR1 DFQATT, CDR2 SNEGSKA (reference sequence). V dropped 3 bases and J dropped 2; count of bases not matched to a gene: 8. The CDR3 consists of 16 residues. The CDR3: CSASELAGGPPYEQYF. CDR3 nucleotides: TGCAGTGCTAGCGAACTAGCGGGAGGACCTCCCTACGAGCAGTACTTC.

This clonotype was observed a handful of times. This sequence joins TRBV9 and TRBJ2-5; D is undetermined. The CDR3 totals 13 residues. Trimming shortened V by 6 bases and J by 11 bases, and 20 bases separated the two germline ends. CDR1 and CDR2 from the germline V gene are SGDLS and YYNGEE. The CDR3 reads CASNTDSSNEQYF. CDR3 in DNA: TGTGCCAGCAATACGGATTCTTCCAATGAGCAGTACTTC.

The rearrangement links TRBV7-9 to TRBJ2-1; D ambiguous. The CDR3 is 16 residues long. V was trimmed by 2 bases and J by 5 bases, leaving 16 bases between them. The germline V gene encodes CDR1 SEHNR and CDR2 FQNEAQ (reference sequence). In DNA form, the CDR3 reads TGTGCCAGCAGCTTAAGGCCCAACCTTCAGGACAATGAGCAGTTCTTC. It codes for CASSLRPNLQDNEQFF.

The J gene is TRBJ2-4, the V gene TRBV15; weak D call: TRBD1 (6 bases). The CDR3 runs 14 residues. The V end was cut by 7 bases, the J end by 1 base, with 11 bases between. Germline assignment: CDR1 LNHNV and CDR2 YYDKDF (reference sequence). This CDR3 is CATTPGVAKNIQYF. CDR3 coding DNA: TGTGCCACCACTCCAGGGGTGGCCAAAAACATTCAGTACTTC.

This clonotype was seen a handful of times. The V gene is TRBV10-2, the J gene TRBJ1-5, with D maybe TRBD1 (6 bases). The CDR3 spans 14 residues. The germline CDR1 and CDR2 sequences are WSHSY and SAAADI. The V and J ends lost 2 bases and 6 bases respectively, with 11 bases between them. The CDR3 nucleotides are TGCGCCAGCAGTGAGCGGGGGGCCCTTCAGCCCCAGCATTTT. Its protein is CASSERGALQPQHF.

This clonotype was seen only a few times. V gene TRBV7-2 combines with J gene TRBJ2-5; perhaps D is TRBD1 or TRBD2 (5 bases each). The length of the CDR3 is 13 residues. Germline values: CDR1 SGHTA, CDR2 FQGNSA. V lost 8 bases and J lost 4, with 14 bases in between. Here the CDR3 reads CASAFGATETQYF. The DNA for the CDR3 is TGTGCCAGCGCTTTCGGGGCGACAGAGACCCAGTACTTC. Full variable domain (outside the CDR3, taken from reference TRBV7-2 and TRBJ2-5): GAGVSQSPSNKVTEKGKDVELRCDPISGHTALYWYRQSLGQGLEFLIYFQGNSAPDKSGLPSDRFSAERTGGSVSTLTIQRTQQEDSAVYLCASAFGATETQYFGPGTRLLVL.

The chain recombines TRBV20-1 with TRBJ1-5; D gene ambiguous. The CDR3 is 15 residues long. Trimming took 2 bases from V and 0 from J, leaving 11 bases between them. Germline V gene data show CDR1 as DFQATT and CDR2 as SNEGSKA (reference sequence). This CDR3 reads CSARWSQSSNQPQHF. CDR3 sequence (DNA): TGCAGTGCTAGATGGTCGCAGTCTAGCAATCAGCCCCAGCATTTT.

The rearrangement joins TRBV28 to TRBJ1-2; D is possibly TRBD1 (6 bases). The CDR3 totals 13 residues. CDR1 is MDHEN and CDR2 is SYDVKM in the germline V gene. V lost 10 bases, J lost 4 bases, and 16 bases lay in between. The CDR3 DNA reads TGTGCCACCCTATACGGGACACTCTATGGCTACACCTTC. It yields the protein CATLYGTLYGYTF.

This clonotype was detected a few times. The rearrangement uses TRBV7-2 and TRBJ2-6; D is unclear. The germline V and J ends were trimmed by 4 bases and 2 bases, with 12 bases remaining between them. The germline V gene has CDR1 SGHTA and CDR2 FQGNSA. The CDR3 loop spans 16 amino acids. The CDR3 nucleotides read TGTGCCAGCAGCTCGGTTATAAGGGCTGGGGCCAACGTCCTGACTTTC. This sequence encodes CASSSVIRAGANVLTF.

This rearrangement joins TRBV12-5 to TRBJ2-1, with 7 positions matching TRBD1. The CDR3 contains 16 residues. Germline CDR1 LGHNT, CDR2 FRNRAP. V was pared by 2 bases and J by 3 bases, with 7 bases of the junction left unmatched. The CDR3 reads CASGLTQGRYYNEQFF. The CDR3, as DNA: TGTGCTAGTGGTTTGACACAGGGGCGTTACTACAATGAGCAGTTCTTC.

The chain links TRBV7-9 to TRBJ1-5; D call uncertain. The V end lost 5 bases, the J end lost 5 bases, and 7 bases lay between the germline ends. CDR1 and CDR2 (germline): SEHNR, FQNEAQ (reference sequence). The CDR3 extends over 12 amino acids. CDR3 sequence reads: CASSGRDQPQHF. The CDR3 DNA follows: TGTGCCAGCAGCGGCAGAGATCAGCCCCAGCATTTT.

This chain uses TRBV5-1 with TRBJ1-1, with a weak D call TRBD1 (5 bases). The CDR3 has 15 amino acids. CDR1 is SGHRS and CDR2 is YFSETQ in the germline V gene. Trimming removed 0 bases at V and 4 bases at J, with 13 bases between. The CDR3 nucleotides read TGCGCCAGCAGCTTGGACCAGGGTATAGGCACTGAAGCTTTCTTT. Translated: CASSLDQGIGTEAFF.

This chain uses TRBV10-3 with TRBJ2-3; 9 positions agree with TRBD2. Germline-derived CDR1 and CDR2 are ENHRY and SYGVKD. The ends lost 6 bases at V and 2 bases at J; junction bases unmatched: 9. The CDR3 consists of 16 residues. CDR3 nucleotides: TGTGCCATCAGCTCGGTAGCGGGGGTCACCACAGATACGCAGTATTTT. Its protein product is CAISSVAGVTTDTQYF.

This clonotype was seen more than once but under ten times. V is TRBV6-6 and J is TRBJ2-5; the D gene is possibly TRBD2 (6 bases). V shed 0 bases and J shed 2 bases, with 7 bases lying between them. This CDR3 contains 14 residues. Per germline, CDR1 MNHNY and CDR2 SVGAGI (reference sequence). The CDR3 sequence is CASSYSTRQETQYF. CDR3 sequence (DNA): TGTGCCAGCAGTTACTCGACTAGACAAGAGACCCAGTACTTC.

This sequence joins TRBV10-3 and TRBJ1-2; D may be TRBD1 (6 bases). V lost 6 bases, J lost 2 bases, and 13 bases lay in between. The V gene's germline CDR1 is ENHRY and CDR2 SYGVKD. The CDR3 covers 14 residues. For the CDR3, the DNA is TGTGCCATCAGCCGGGACACAAGGAACTATGGCTACACCTTC. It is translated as CAISRDTRNYGYTF.

The CDR3 region is CAISRAGSTEAFF. The CDR3 region has the DNA TGTGCCATCAGCAGGGCGGGTAGTACTGAAGCTTTCTTT. V gene TRBV10-3 combines with J gene TRBJ1-1; tentative D call: TRBD1 (5 bases). Germline-derived CDR1 and CDR2 are ENHRY and SYGVKD. The CDR3 is 13 amino acids. V lost 6 bases and J lost 5, with 13 bases in between.

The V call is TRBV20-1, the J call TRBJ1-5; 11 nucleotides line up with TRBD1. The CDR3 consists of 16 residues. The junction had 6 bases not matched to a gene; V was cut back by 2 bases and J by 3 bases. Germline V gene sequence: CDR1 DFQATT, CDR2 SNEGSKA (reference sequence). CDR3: CSARPGTGGFNQPQHF. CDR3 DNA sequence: TGCAGTGCTAGACCCGGGACAGGGGGTTTCAATCAGCCCCAGCATTTT.

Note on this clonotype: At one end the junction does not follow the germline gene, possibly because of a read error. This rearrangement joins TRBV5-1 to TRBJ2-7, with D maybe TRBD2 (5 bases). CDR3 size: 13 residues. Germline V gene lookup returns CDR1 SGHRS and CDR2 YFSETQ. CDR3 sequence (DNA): TGCGCCAGCAGCTTGGACGGGGTTAACGAGCGGTACTTC. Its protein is CASSLDGVNERYF.

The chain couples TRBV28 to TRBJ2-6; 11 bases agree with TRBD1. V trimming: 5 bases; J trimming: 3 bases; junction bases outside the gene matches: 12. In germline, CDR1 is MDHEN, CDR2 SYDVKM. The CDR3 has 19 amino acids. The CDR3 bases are TGTGCCAGCAGTCCCTTAGGACAGGGGGCGCTGAGTGGGGCCAACGTCCTGACTTTC. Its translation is CASSPLGQGALSGANVLTF. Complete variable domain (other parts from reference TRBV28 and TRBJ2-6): DVKVTQSSRYLVKRTGEKVFLECVQDMDHENMFWYRQDPGLGLRLIYFSYDVKMKEKGDIPEGYSVSREKKERFSLILESASTNQTSMYLCASSPLGQGALSGANVLTFGAGSRLTVL.

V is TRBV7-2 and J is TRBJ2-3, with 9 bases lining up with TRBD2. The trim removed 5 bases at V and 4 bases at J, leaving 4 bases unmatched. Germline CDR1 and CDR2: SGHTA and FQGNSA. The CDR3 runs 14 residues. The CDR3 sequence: CASSATSGSDTQYF. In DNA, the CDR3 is TGTGCCAGCAGCGCGACTAGCGGTTCAGATACGCAGTATTTT.

This CDR3 reads CSVGDRRAYNEQYF. CDR3 bases: TGCAGCGTTGGAGACCGGAGGGCCTACAATGAGCAGTACTTC. V usage is TRBV29-1 and J usage is TRBJ2-1; the D gene is possibly TRBD2 (6 bases). Near its end, the DNA agrees better with TRBJ2-7, so the J call may be wrong. The CDR3 is 14 residues long. Germline loops: CDR1 SQVTM, CDR2 ANQGSEA.

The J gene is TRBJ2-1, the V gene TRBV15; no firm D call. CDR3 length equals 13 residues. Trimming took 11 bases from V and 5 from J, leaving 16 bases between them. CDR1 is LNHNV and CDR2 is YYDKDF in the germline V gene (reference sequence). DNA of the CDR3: TGTGCCTGCAGCCAAGGACGGGACAATGAGCAGTTCTTC. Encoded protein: CACSQGRDNEQFF.

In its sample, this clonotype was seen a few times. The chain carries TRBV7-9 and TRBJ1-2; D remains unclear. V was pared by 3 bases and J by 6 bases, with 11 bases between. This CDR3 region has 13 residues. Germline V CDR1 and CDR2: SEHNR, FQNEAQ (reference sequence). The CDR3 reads CASSFTTEDGYTF. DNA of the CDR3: TGTGCCAGCAGCTTCACCACTGAAGATGGCTACACCTTC.

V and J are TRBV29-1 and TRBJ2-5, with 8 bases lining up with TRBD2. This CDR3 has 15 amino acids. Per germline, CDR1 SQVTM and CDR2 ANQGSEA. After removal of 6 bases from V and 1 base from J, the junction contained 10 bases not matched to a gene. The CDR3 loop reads CSVTVGGGRQETQYF. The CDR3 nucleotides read TGCAGCGTCACCGTCGGCGGGGGGCGCCAAGAGACCCAGTACTTC. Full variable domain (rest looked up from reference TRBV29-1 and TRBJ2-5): SAVISQKPSRDICQRGTSLTIQCQVDSQVTMMFWYRQQPGQSLTLIATANQGSEATYESGFVIDKFPISRPNLTFSTLTVSNMSPEDSSIYLCSVTVGGGRQETQYFGPGTRLLVL.